This T cell receptor (beta chain) was recovered during a study of cytotoxic CD8 clonotypes in ibrutinib-treated CLL. Study-wide context: Response samples came after a median about 12 months of treatment, range 6 to 36.

TCRdb's table, derived via immunoSEQ multiplex PCR, lists solely in-frame clones and lacks some. The sample lists roughly 54,000 clones, roughly 57% occurring once. Germline values: CDR1 SGHRS, CDR2 YFSETQ. There are 15 residues in the CDR3. V trimming: 5 bases; J trimming: 5 bases; junction bases outside the gene matches: 10. This TCR was sampled from a human donor with chronic lymphocytic leukemia. Sequenced here: PBMCs, sampled after 24 months of ibrutinib treatment. The chain combines TRBV5-1 with TRBJ2-5, with 9 nucleotides matching TRBD2. The CDR3 bases are TGCGCCAGCAGGTCTCGTAGCGGGGGCGGGGAGACCCAGTACTTC. The encoded protein is CASRSRSGGGETQYF.